These 28 T cell receptor beta chains came from one sample sequenced in a study of human T cells and chemical hapten exposure. TCRdb fed the RACE reads into MiXCR, producing one record per CDR3 protein. The sample includes 80,000 to 95,000 distinct CDR3 sequences, around 9.5% seen only once; the top ten take 3% to 4.5%. Time point denoted: pre-sensitization, week 0. Indicated treatment: therapeutic diphenylcyclopropenone sensitization with weekly scalp DPC. The sequencing here drew on whole blood, taken in connection with sensitization to the hapten diphenylcyclopropenone (DPC). The receptors shown here come from a woman between 40 and 50 years old with alopecia areata. Some clones in this sample may be carry-over from other donors' samples.

The chain uses TRBV12-3 or TRBV12-4 and TRBJ2-3; 13 bases align to TRBD2. CDR3 length: 17 amino acids. The trim removed 3 bases at V and 6 bases at J, leaving 9 bases unmatched. The CDR3 region has the DNA TGTGCCAGCAGTTTGGGGACTAGCGGGGCTTACAGGGATACGCAGTATTTT. This sequence encodes CASSLGTSGAYRDTQYF.

A remark on this clonotype: An end of the junction does not agree with germline; a read error may underlie this. This chain links TRBV7-3 with TRBJ2-1, with TRBD2 matching over 7 bases. From germline, CDR1 is SGHTA and CDR2 FQGTGA. The CDR3 has 15 residues. CDR3 loop: CASSLLAVSYNGQFF. The CDR3 bases are TGTGCCAGCAGCTTACTAGCGGTTTCCTACAATGGGCAGTTCTTC.

This clonotype was counted ten times or more. The chain has TRBV19 and TRBJ2-5; weak D call: TRBD2 (6 bases). Germline CDR1 is LNHDA and CDR2 is SQIVND (reference sequence). The CDR3 runs 15 residues. V gave up 6 bases and J gave up 3 bases, with 17 bases separating them. The CDR3 nucleotides are TGTGCCAGTAGGACCGGGACGCGGGGAGAAGAGACCCAGTACTTC. This translates into CASRTGTRGEETQYF.

The table lists this clonotype with many counts. The chain links TRBV7-3 to TRBJ2-1; D might be TRBD2 (5 bases). Germline values: CDR1 SGHTA, CDR2 FQGTGA. Trimming cost V 2 bases and J 4 bases, with 15 bases left between them. The CDR3 contains 16 residues. The CDR3 is CASSLGFGVQYNEQFF. In nucleotides, the CDR3 is TGTGCCAGCAGCTTAGGGTTCGGGGTCCAGTACAATGAGCAGTTCTTC.

This clonotype was seen ten or more times. The chain has TRBV28 and TRBJ1-2; no clear D gene. Trimming left V 10 bases short and J 4 bases short, with 28 bases between. Per the germline V gene, CDR1 is MDHEN and CDR2 is SYDVKM. This CDR3 has 17 amino acids. This chain's CDR3 is CATQTGSLLRGSYGYTF. The CDR3 region has the DNA TGTGCCACTCAGACCGGCAGCCTCCTCAGAGGGTCCTATGGCTACACCTTC.

Points on this clonotype: The junction does not match germline at one end; this may be a read error. V gene TRBV19 combines with J gene TRBJ1-6; no clear D gene. Germline V CDR1 and CDR2: LNHDA, SQIVND (reference sequence). The CDR3 has 15 residues. CDR3 sequence: CSSSHPGPLDSPLHF. The CDR3 DNA reads as TGTTCCAGTAGTCACCCCGGACCTTTGGATTCACCCCTCCACTTT. Complete variable domain (other parts from reference TRBV19 and TRBJ1-6): DGGITQSPKYLFRKEGQNVTLSCEQNLNHDAMYWYRQDPGQGLRLIYYSQIVNDFQKGDIAEGYSVSREKKESFPLTVTSAQKNPTAFYLCSSSHPGPLDSPLHFGNGTRLTVT.

This clonotype was counted only a few times. This chain joins TRBV12-3 or TRBV12-4 and TRBJ1-5, with no clear D. The V end lost 2 bases, the J end lost 0 bases, and 11 bases lay between the germline ends. There are 16 residues in the CDR3. The CDR3 bases are TGTGCCAGCAGTTTACGGCAGGCATATAGCAATCAGCCCCAGCATTTT. Amino acid sequence: CASSLRQAYSNQPQHF.

Many counts were recorded for this clonotype. This sequence joins TRBV14 and TRBJ2-5; no reliable D call. The CDR3 is 13 residues long. Germline V gene data show CDR1 as SGHDN and CDR2 as FVKESK. Deletions cut 2 bases from V and 0 bases from J, with 4 bases between. CDR3 nucleotide sequence: TGTGCCAGCAGCCAACTTAACCAAGAGACCCAGTACTTC. Residues: CASSQLNQETQYF.

At least ten counts were recorded for this clonotype. The chain couples TRBV6-5 to TRBJ1-1; 7 nucleotides match TRBD1. V lost 6 bases, J lost 5 bases, and 9 bases stayed unmatched. CDR1 MNHEY and CDR2 SVGAGI come from the germline V gene. This CDR3 is 14 amino acids long. The CDR3 is CASRTTGSRTEAFF. DNA for the CDR3: TGTGCCAGCAGAACGACAGGGTCTAGAACTGAAGCTTTCTTT.

The V gene is TRBV4-1, the J gene TRBJ2-1; 11 positions match TRBD2. The V gene's germline CDR1 is MGHRA and CDR2 YSYEKL. The CDR3 is 16 amino acids. V shed 4 bases, J shed 4 bases, and the junction held 6 bases outside the gene matches. DNA for the CDR3: TGCGCCAGCAGCCGCCTAGCGGGGGGCCTGTACAATGAGCAGTTCTTC. Encoded protein: CASSRLAGGLYNEQFF.

This chain joins TRBV5-6 and TRBJ2-5; 7 bases align to TRBD1. CDR1 and CDR2 (germline): SGHDT, YYEEEE. The V and J ends lost 2 bases and 5 bases, in that order; junction bases with no gene match: 3. The CDR3 consists of 13 residues. The chain's CDR3 is CASSFDRAETQYF. The CDR3 DNA sequence: TGTGCCAGCAGCTTCGACAGGGCTGAGACCCAGTACTTC. Filled out from reference TRBV5-6 and TRBJ2-5, the complete variable domain reads DAGVTQSPTHLIKTRGQQVTLRCSPKSGHDTVSWYQQALGQGPQFIFQYYEEEERQRGNFPDRFSGHQFPNYSSELNVNALLLGDSALYLCASSFDRAETQYFGPGTRLLVL.

Written as DNA, the CDR3 is TGTGCCAGCCGACGGACTCTAGATTACTCCTACGAGCAGTACTTC. The encoded protein is CASRRTLDYSYEQYF. The V gene is TRBV2, the J gene TRBJ2-7; D might be TRBD2 (5 bases). Germline loops: CDR1 SNHLY, CDR2 FYNNEI. The CDR3 contains 15 residues. Trimming stripped 8 bases from V and 0 bases from J, with 17 bases between.

This clonotype showed up many times. The chain combines TRBV5-4 with TRBJ2-3, with D uncertain. V gave up 2 bases and J gave up 1 base, with 11 bases separating them. The CDR3 is made up of 15 amino acids. Per germline, CDR1 SGHNT and CDR2 YYREEE (reference sequence). The CDR3 nucleotides read TGTGCCAGCAGCTTCAACAGAGGTGGCACAGATACGCAGTATTTT. Amino acids: CASSFNRGGTDTQYF.

For the CDR3, the DNA is TGTGCTTCGGGGGAAGGGGATCAGCCCCAGCATTTT. This codes for CASGEGDQPQHF. The rearrangement uses TRBV3-1 and TRBJ1-5; D is perhaps TRBD1 (5 bases). Germline V lookup: CDR1 LGHDT, CDR2 YNNKEL (reference sequence). The CDR3 has 12 amino acids.

This clonotype was picked up many times. CDR3 region: CSVGAPGSGANVLTF. DNA of the CDR3: TGCAGCGTAGGGGCGCCCGGTTCTGGGGCCAACGTCCTGACTTTC. The chain has TRBV29-1 and TRBJ2-6, with D perhaps matching TRBD1 (5 bases). Deletions cut 6 bases from V and 1 base from J, with 13 bases between. The CDR3 is 15 residues long. Germline V lookup: CDR1 SQVTM, CDR2 ANQGSEA.

The chain employs TRBV6-5 and TRBJ2-7, with 7 bases identical to TRBD1. V was pared by 5 bases and J by 6 bases, with 4 bases of the junction left unmatched. Germline assignment: CDR1 MNHEY and CDR2 SVGAGI. There are 12 residues in the CDR3. Here the CDR3 reads CASSRTGSEQYF. CDR3 sequence (DNA): TGTGCCAGCAGTCGGACAGGCAGCGAGCAGTACTTC.

The chain has TRBV20-1 and TRBJ2-2; D remains unclear. Germline CDR1 reads DFQATT; CDR2 reads SNEGSKA (reference sequence). The V and J ends lost 3 bases and 3 bases respectively, with 8 bases between them. The CDR3 spans 13 residues. The CDR3 DNA sequence: TGCAGTGCTAGCCTCTCGTACACCGGGGAGCTGTTTTTT. Translated, it gives CSASLSYTGELFF.

This clonotype was picked up a small number of times. The V and J genes are TRBV7-2 and TRBJ2-7, with 9 bases fitting TRBD2. The ends lost 5 bases at V and 1 base at J; junction bases unmatched: 6. Germline assignment: CDR1 SGHTA and CDR2 FQGNSA. The CDR3 has 15 residues. CDR3 sequence reads: CASSRSGGLSYEQYF. For the CDR3, the DNA is TGTGCCAGCAGCCGAAGCGGGGGGCTATCCTACGAGCAGTACTTC.

The J gene is TRBJ2-1, the V gene TRBV7-2, with D perhaps matching TRBD1 (7 bases). Germline CDR1 SGHTA, CDR2 FQGNSA. The CDR3 sequence is 19 residues long. Between the trimmed V and J ends, which lost 7 bases and 0 bases, there was a span of 25 bases. DNA of the CDR3: TGTGCCAGCATCCTACGCGGGACAGCGAGGTTAAGCTCCTACAATGAGCAGTTCTTC. Translating gives CASILRGTARLSSYNEQFF.

CDR3 sequence: CASSLGTKEQYF. CDR3 in DNA: TGTGCCAGCAGTTTAGGGACTAAGGAGCAGTACTTC. The rearrangement joins TRBV27 to TRBJ2-7; TRBD2 aligns across 7 bases. The CDR3 is made up of 12 amino acids. The germline V gene has CDR1 MNHEY and CDR2 SMNVEV (reference sequence). The trim removed 2 bases at V and 7 bases at J, leaving 2 bases unmatched.

CDR3 amino acids: CASSQDLGRDYGYTF. Here the CDR3 DNA reads TGTGCCAGCAGCCAAGATCTAGGCAGGGACTATGGCTACACCTTC. The rearrangement links TRBV3-1 to TRBJ1-2; maybe TRBD1 (5 bases). The ends were cut back, 0 bases at V and 3 bases at J, with 11 bases in the middle. The CDR3 sequence is 15 residues long. CDR1 LGHDT and CDR2 YNNKEL come from the germline V gene (reference sequence).

At least ten counts were recorded for this clonotype. This rearrangement joins TRBV6-2 or TRBV6-3 to TRBJ2-2; 10 bases are a match to TRBD2. CDR1 is MNHEY and CDR2 is SVGEGT in the germline V gene. V shed 7 bases, J shed 4 bases, and the junction held 3 bases outside the gene matches. The CDR3 consists of 14 residues. Here the CDR3 reads CASIAGGITGELFF. The CDR3 region has the DNA TGTGCCAGCATAGCGGGGGGTATCACCGGGGAGCTGTTTTTT.

In its sample, this clonotype was seen a few times. This chain joins TRBV27 and TRBJ2-2, with 7 nucleotides matching TRBD1. Germline CDR1 MNHEY, CDR2 SMNVEV (reference sequence). The junction had 6 bases not matched to a gene; V was cut back by 3 bases and J by 5 bases. This CDR3 contains 15 residues. CDR3 coding DNA: TGTGCCAGCAGTTTGGTCGTACAGGGGACCGGGGAGCTGTTTTTT. Translated, it gives CASSLVVQGTGELFF.

This clonotype came up many times. V usage is TRBV6-2 or TRBV6-3 and J usage is TRBJ1-2, with 9 bases that match TRBD1. With 8 bases clipped from V and 5 bases from J, the junction kept 6 bases outside the gene matches. The CDR3 has 13 residues. The germline CDR1 and CDR2 sequences are MNHEY and SVGEGT. The CDR3 loop reads CASRTGEFYGYTF. The DNA for the CDR3 is TGTGCCAGCCGGACAGGGGAGTTTTATGGCTACACCTTC.

This clonotype was detected many times. This chain connects TRBV4-1 to TRBJ1-5, with D perhaps matching TRBD1 (6 bases). V gave up 0 bases and J gave up 2 bases, with 8 bases separating them. The CDR3 spans 15 residues. Germline values: CDR1 MGHRA, CDR2 YSYEKL. CDR3 bases: TGCGCCAGCAGCCAAGAGAACAGGGGCAATCAGCCCCAGCATTTT. Protein product: CASSQENRGNQPQHF.

This clonotype was seen a handful of times. V usage is TRBV12-3 or TRBV12-4 and J usage is TRBJ1-2; 7 nucleotides line up with TRBD1. This CDR3 comprises 12 residues. Trimming cost V 4 bases and J 8 bases; bases outside gene matches: 4. The CDR3 loop reads CASSSQGGGYTF. The CDR3 bases are TGTGCCAGCAGTTCCCAGGGGGGAGGCTACACCTTC.

This clonotype occurred many times. The chain uses TRBV13 and TRBJ2-7; TRBD1 matches at 8 bases. V lost 7 bases and J lost 2; bases outside the gene matches: 10. The CDR3 consists of 15 residues. Germline CDR1 and CDR2: PRHDT and FYEKMQ (reference sequence). The CDR3 region is CASTPSRGPAYEQYF. The CDR3 nucleotides are TGTGCCAGCACTCCATCCAGGGGGCCCGCCTACGAGCAGTACTTC.

This clonotype was observed a handful of times. This chain uses TRBV5-1 with TRBJ2-3; no firm D call. Germline V gene lookup returns CDR1 SGHRS and CDR2 YFSETQ. V was trimmed by 4 bases and J by 0 bases, leaving 9 bases between them. The length of the CDR3 is 14 residues. DNA of the CDR3: TGCGCCAGCAGCGGACCATTCAGCACAGATACGCAGTATTTT. It is translated as CASSGPFSTDTQYF.